The sequence of this TCR beta chain was determined in a study of blood T cell repertoires in COVID-19. As for the study in general: Italy, Spain and the United States were the sources of the convalescent and acute COVID-19 samples. T cells, B-cell-depleted T cells, or PBMCs supplied cDNA or gDNA.

As originally analysed: By means of reference gene primer amplification, nucleated cell counts were estimated. Clones were read by immunoSEQ multiplex PCR, and TCRdb kept only the in-frame ones, dropping some. The DNA was the basis for D and trimming; V, J and clone size are from that table. The sample carries about 66,000 clones, about nine tenths recorded once. The TCR originated in a man in his sixties with acute or convalescent COVID-19. Sequenced: peripheral blood.

In DNA, the CDR3 is TGTGCCAGCAGTGACAACAGGTTAGGATCACCCCTCCACTTT. This encodes CASSDNRLGSPLHF. J is TRBJ1-6 and V is TRBV2; TRBD1 is a possible D gene (5 bases). V lost 3 bases, J lost 10 bases, and 13 bases lay in between. The CDR3 contains 14 residues. Germline CDR1 reads SNHLY; CDR2 reads FYNNEI. The full variable domain, completed using reference TRBV2 and TRBJ1-6, is EPEVTQTPSHQVTQMGQEVILRCVPISNHLYFYWYRQILGQKVEFLVSFYNNEISEKSEIFDDQFSVERPDGSNFTLKIRSTKLEDSAMYFCASSDNRLGSPLHFGNGTRLTVT.